This entry lists 5 T cell receptor beta chains sequenced from one sample in a study of OX40 agonist ivuxolimab in advanced cancers. Library preparation was by the immunoSEQ multiplex PCR assay. The table was pulled from immuneACCESS by TCRdb, which kept in-frame rearrangements only. Such tables lose some clones; where checked, under half of the loss comes from unresolved V genes, and the rest has no known cause. Here the sample has 65,000 to 90,000 clones; over 75% occur a single time. Clones ranked in the top ten supply 0.53% of the sample. The specimen comprised CD4+ or CD8+ T cells sorted from blood, sampled in a trial of the OX40 agonist ivuxolimab. The receptors were sampled from an adult with an advanced solid tumor such as melanoma, head and neck, liver or kidney cancer.

The CDR3 bases are TGTGCCAGCGGTCGACAGGGGGCCGCCTACGAGCAGTACTTC. Translating gives CASGRQGAAYEQYF. The chain combines TRBV27 with TRBJ2-7, with 10 bases that match TRBD1. This CDR3 has 14 amino acids. Germline values: CDR1 MNHEY, CDR2 SMNVEV (reference sequence). The J segment lost 2 bases and the V segment lost 8 bases, leaving 6 bases of the junction unmatched.

The genes are TRBV2 and TRBJ1-4; D ambiguous. The CDR3 is made up of 14 amino acids. The V end was cut by 2 bases, the J end by 8 bases, with 12 bases between. Per germline, CDR1 SNHLY and CDR2 FYNNEI. CDR3 in amino acids: CASSERQAAEKLFF. The CDR3 DNA is TGTGCCAGCAGTGAAAGGCAGGCTGCGGAAAAACTGTTTTTT.

The chain is built from TRBV21-1 and TRBJ1-3; the listed D gene, TRBD1, was not tested against the DNA. TRBV21-1 represents a pseudogene. CDR3 size: 16 residues. The CDR3 loop is CASSTLSGVSGNTIYF. CDR3 nucleotides: TGTGCCAGCAGCACCCTATCAGGGGTGTCGGGAAACACCATATATTTT.

The gene calls are TRBV11-2 and TRBJ2-2; 10 bases agree with TRBD2. This CDR3 comprises 15 residues. Germline V lookup: CDR1 SGHAT, CDR2 FQNNGV. J gave up 3 bases and V 5 bases, and 3 bases lay outside the gene matches. Here the CDR3 reads CASSVSGGHTGELFF. The CDR3 DNA follows: TGTGCCAGCAGCGTTAGCGGGGGGCACACCGGGGAGCTGTTTTTT.

This clone occurred once. The chain links TRBV6-5 to TRBJ1-2; TRBD1 matches at 9 bases. The CDR3 is 14 residues long. Germline assignment: CDR1 MNHEY and CDR2 SVGAGI. V lost 7 bases and J lost 4; bases outside the gene matches: 7. The CDR3: CASKGGDRAYGYTF. CDR3 sequence (DNA): TGTGCCAGCAAAGGGGGGGACAGGGCCTATGGCTACACCTTC.